A selection of T cell receptor beta chains follows, all from one sample in a study of tumor-infiltrating lymphocytes in oesophageal squamous cell carcinoma. TCRdb fed the PCR reads into MiXCR, producing one record per CDR3 protein. The table has over 3,500 distinct CDR3 sequences, 14% seen once. Sequenced material: esophageal tumor tissue. The receptor set was obtained from a male donor with esophageal squamous cell carcinoma. Each CDR3 is given with its conserved first and last residue. The D gene is left open where the match is weak. Size values are once, few and many counts, or a class for expanded clones, and some rows have none.

abundance	v_gene	j_gene	d_gene	CDR3aa	CDR3nt
many	TRBV2	TRBJ2-1	-	CANIWDYEQFF	TGTGCCAACATATGGGACTATGAGCAGTTCTTC
medium-sized	TRBV5-5	TRBJ2-2	TRBD1	CASSFARTGLNTGELFF	TGTGCCAGCAGCTTCGCACGGACAGGATTAAACACCGGGGAGCTGTTTTTT
few	TRBV18	TRBJ2-7	TRBD2	CASSPTSGTVYEQYF	TGTGCCAGCTCGCCGACTAGCGGGACCGTCTACGAGCAGTACTTC
-	TRBV12-3/TRBV12-4	TRBJ2-2	-	CASSLGSGTGELFF	TGTGCCAGCAGTTTAGGCAGCGGTACCGGGGAGCTGTTTTTT
large	TRBV7-8	TRBJ2-2	-	CASSPQVGAGELFF	TGTGCCAGCAGCCCCCAGGTTGGGGCCGGGGAGCTGTTTTTT
medium-sized	TRBV11-1	TRBJ1-2	-	CASSPWTPAGYGYTF	TGTGCCAGCAGCCCTTGGACCCCGGCGGGGTATGGCTACACCTTC
-	TRBV5-1	TRBJ2-3	-	CASSFPGSTDTQYF	TGCGCCAGCAGCTTTCCGGGTAGCACAGATACGCAGTATTTT
many	TRBV27	TRBJ2-1	-	CASSPGAGPSSYNEQFF	TGTGCCAGCAGTCCGGGAGCCGGGCCGAGCTCCTACAATGAGCAGTTCTTC
many	TRBV6-1	TRBJ1-1	-	CASSTSQGNTEAFF	TGTGCCAGCAGCACTTCACAGGGGAACACTGAAGCTTTCTTT
large	TRBV6-6	TRBJ2-1	-	CASSYSDASEQFF	TGTGCCAGCAGTTACTCGGACGCCTCAGAGCAGTTCTTC
large	TRBV7-6	TRBJ2-3	-	CASSLQGLSTDTQYF	TGTGCCAGCAGCCTACAGGGCCTCTCCACAGATACGCAGTATTTT
many	TRBV5-1	TRBJ1-1	-	CASSLEGWNTEAFF	TGCGCCAGCAGCTTGGAGGGGTGGAACACTGAAGCTTTCTTT
medium-sized	TRBV7-8	TRBJ1-2	-	CASSLARGAVTF	TGTGCCAGCAGCTTAGCGCGGGGGGCTGTCACCTTC
many	TRBV5-8	TRBJ2-5	TRBD1	CASSPRTGGGETQYF	TGTGCCAGCAGCCCCAGGACAGGGGGTGGGGAGACCCAGTACTTC
large	TRBV7-2	TRBJ2-1	-	CASSLHHNEQFF	TGTGCCAGCAGCCTCCATCACAATGAGCAGTTCTTC
many	TRBV5-1	TRBJ1-1	TRBD1	CASSRTGPANTEAFF	TGCGCCAGCAGCCGGACAGGGCCTGCGAACACTGAAGCTTTCTTT
many	TRBV19	TRBJ2-6	-	CASSIALPGASGANVLTF	TGTGCCAGTAGTATAGCCCTACCAGGGGCCTCTGGGGCCAACGTCCTGACTTTC
medium-sized	TRBV6-1	TRBJ1-1	-	CASSDRRGAFF	TGTGCCAGCAGTGACAGAAGGGGAGCTTTCTTT
many	TRBV24-1	TRBJ1-1	-	CATSDYENTEAFF	TGTGCCACCAGTGATTATGAGAACACTGAAGCTTTCTTT
few	TRBV9	TRBJ2-3	-	CASSVVIADTQYF	TGTGCCAGCAGCGTAGTAATCGCAGATACGCAGTATTTT
medium-sized	TRBV6-1	TRBJ2-1	TRBD2	CASSPLAGGRNEQFF	TGTGCCAGCAGTCCACTAGCGGGGGGGCGTAATGAGCAGTTCTTC
-	TRBV3-1	TRBJ1-6	-	CASSQAGIDNSPLHF	TGTGCCAGCAGCCAAGCGGGGATCGATAATTCACCCCTCCACTTT
medium-sized	TRBV7-8	TRBJ2-7	-	CASSFPGSAYEQYF	TGTGCCAGCAGCTTCCCCGGGAGCGCCTACGAGCAGTACTTC
large	TRBV7-8	TRBJ2-1	TRBD1	CASSAPLGQEQFF	TGTGCCAGCAGCGCCCCTCTGGGACAGGAGCAGTTCTTC
many	TRBV5-1	TRBJ2-7	TRBD2	CASSLETSFWYEQYF	TGCGCCAGCAGCTTGGAGACTAGCTTCTGGTACGAGCAGTACTTC